The 21 T cell receptor beta chains in this list originate from one sample, sequenced in a study of blood T cells in healthy people across ages. Primers used in a second PCR of roughly 6 to 11 cycles were a sample-barcoded 5' primer and a J-beta primer mix. TCRdb reanalysed the 5' RACE reads using MiXCR and keeps one entry per CDR3 protein. Among 600,000 to 800,000 distinct CDR3 sequences listed, more than 45% were seen once. Sequences were obtained from blood. The source of these receptors is an elderly woman in good health.

This clonotype was detected many times. V is TRBV27 and J is TRBJ2-4; unclear D gene. Germline V lookup: CDR1 MNHEY, CDR2 SMNVEV (reference sequence). V lost 3 bases and J lost 8, with 11 bases in between. CDR3 size: 13 residues. The CDR3 bases are TGTGCCAGCAGTTTCGCTCCTGGCTACATTCAGTACTTC. This gives the protein CASSFAPGYIQYF.

In this sample, this clonotype turned up a few times. The chain uses TRBV29-1 and TRBJ1-2; TRBD1 aligns across 7 bases. The CDR3 runs to 13 residues. The V gene's germline CDR1 is SQVTM and CDR2 ANQGSEA. V gave up 1 base and J gave up 8 bases; unmatched junction bases: 7. CDR3 sequence reads: CSVEAWTGRGYTF. CDR3 coding DNA: TGCAGCGTTGAAGCCTGGACAGGAAGGGGCTACACCTTC.

Concerning this clonotype itself: A read error may explain this, as a much larger clone is one base away. The chain uses TRBV20-1 and TRBJ2-1; D is ambiguous. The J call is in doubt because the DNA end fits TRBJ2-7 better. CDR3 size: 13 residues. In germline, CDR1 is DFQATT, CDR2 SNEGSKA (reference sequence). The CDR3 loop reads CSARATLYNEQYF. CDR3 in DNA: TGCAGTGCTAGAGCGACTCTCTACAATGAGCAGTACTTC.

This clonotype showed up just a few times. J is TRBJ2-3 and V is TRBV3-1; either TRBD1 or TRBD2 may supply D (5 bases each). Germline CDR1 and CDR2: LGHDT and YNNKEL (reference sequence). V was cut by 5 bases and J by 10 bases, with 22 bases left in between. The CDR3 sequence is 15 residues long. CDR3 bases: TGTGCCAGCAGCTCTTCCTCCGGGGCCGTTGGCCCGCAGTATTTT. Its translation: CASSSSSGAVGPQYF.

This clonotype was seen only once. The chain joins TRBV15 to TRBJ2-5, with 7 positions matching TRBD2. The V and J ends lost 5 bases and 5 bases, in that order; junction bases with no gene match: 11. Germline V gene sequence: CDR1 LNHNV, CDR2 YYDKDF (reference sequence). This CDR3 region has 15 residues. This CDR3 is CATSPGGGDEETQYF. The CDR3 nucleotides are TGTGCCACCAGCCCTGGTGGGGGGGATGAGGAGACCCAGTACTTC.

The J gene is TRBJ1-2, the V gene TRBV7-2; a weak D match, TRBD1 (5 bases). This CDR3 comprises 14 residues. The V gene lost 7 bases and the J gene lost 3 bases, with 15 bases spanning the gap. Per the germline V gene, CDR1 is SGHTA and CDR2 is FQGNSA. This CDR3 is CASNPSRQYYGYTF. The CDR3 DNA sequence: TGTGCCAGCAACCCTTCTCGACAGTACTATGGCTACACCTTC.

About this clonotype itself: A much larger clone differs by one base, so this may be a read error. V usage is TRBV7-2 and J usage is TRBJ2-7; 7 bases agree with TRBD1. The CDR3 runs 18 residues. Germline assignment: CDR1 SGHTA and CDR2 FQGNSA. The CDR3 coding sequence is TGTGTCAGCACCCAAGGCCGTTCTGCCCGGGACAGCTCCTACGAGCAGTACTTC. It is translated as CVSTQGRSARDSSYEQYF.

In this sample, this clonotype turned up many times. The CDR3 loop is CSALPTGRGGTDTQYF. CDR3 DNA sequence: TGCAGTGCCCTTCCGACGGGGCGGGGGGGCACAGATACGCAGTATTTT. The chain recombines TRBV20-1 with TRBJ2-3; 8 bases are shared with TRBD2. Germline V gene data show CDR1 as DFQATT and CDR2 as SNEGSKA (reference sequence). The V segment lost 6 bases and the J segment 1 base; nucleotides outside the gene matches: 12. The CDR3 is 16 amino acids.

This clonotype was detected many times. CDR3 DNA sequence: TGTGCCAGCATGAAAAGCGGGAGGGGTCGGGAGACCCAGTACTTC. It yields the protein CASMKSGRGRETQYF. The chain has TRBV2 and TRBJ2-5, with 10 bases lining up with TRBD2. V shed 7 bases and J 5 bases; nucleotides not matched to a gene: 10. The CDR3 loop spans 15 amino acids. The germline CDR1 and CDR2 sequences are SNHLY and FYNNEI.

The J gene is TRBJ2-1, the V gene TRBV12-3 or TRBV12-4; 7 nucleotides agree with TRBD2. Trimming took 7 bases from V and 0 from J; bases not matched to a gene: 12. The CDR3 has 17 amino acids. CDR3 DNA sequence: TGTGCCAGCATCCGAGGGGCTAGCGGTAGCTCCTACAATGAGCAGTTCTTC. Translation: CASIRGASGSSYNEQFF.

A remark on this clonotype: One base away lies a much larger clone, so this may be a sequencing read error. The chain combines TRBV12-3 or TRBV12-4 with TRBJ2-4, with 8 nucleotides matching TRBD2. V was clipped by 1 base and J by 4 bases; unmatched bases: 9. CDR3 length equals 17 residues. The CDR3 region is CASSLGGGRCIKNIQYF. As DNA, the CDR3 is TGTGCCAGCAGTTTAGGAGGCGGGAGGTGCATTAAAAACATTCAGTACTTC.

The chain recombines TRBV29-1 with TRBJ2-5, with D perhaps given as TRBD1 or TRBD2 (5 bases each). Looked up from germline, CDR1 is SQVTM and CDR2 is ANQGSEA. The CDR3 totals 12 residues. Trimming cost V 2 bases and J 7 bases, with 11 bases left between them. CDR3 sequence (DNA): TGCAGCGTTGAACTAGGGACGGGGACCCAGTACTTC. This codes for CSVELGTGTQYF.

The CDR3: CASSLNWGAHEQYF. CDR3 nucleotide sequence: TGCGCCAGCAGCTTGAATTGGGGGGCTCACGAGCAGTACTTC. This chain connects TRBV5-1 to TRBJ2-5; D may match TRBD1 or TRBD2 (6 bases each). The J call may be incorrect, as the DNA end agrees better with TRBJ2-7. This CDR3 contains 14 residues. The germline gives CDR1 SGHRS, CDR2 YFSETQ.

The chain employs TRBV6-1 and TRBJ2-1; D might be TRBD2 (7 bases). CDR3 length: 17 residues. Germline V gene sequence: CDR1 MNHNS, CDR2 SASEGT. The V end was cut by 2 bases, the J end by 6 bases, with 20 bases between. The CDR3 reads CASSERGGGVVGNEQFF. The CDR3 DNA is TGTGCCAGCAGTGAAAGGGGGGGCGGGGTCGTGGGCAATGAGCAGTTCTTC.

The J gene is TRBJ2-5, the V gene TRBV11-2; 7 nucleotides agree with TRBD1. This CDR3 comprises 15 residues. Looked up from germline, CDR1 is SGHAT and CDR2 is FQNNGV. V lost 1 base and J lost 3; bases outside the gene matches: 5. CDR3 region: CASSLGGTAKETQYF. CDR3 nucleotide sequence: TGTGCCAGCAGCTTAGGTGGGACAGCGAAAGAGACCCAGTACTTC.

The chain employs TRBV28 and TRBJ1-4; D call uncertain. Germline V lookup: CDR1 MDHEN, CDR2 SYDVKM. CDR3 length: 14 amino acids. Trimming left V 6 bases short and J 4 bases short, with 12 bases between. The CDR3: CASRDRLINEKLFF. The DNA of the CDR3 is TGTGCCAGCAGGGACCGATTGATTAATGAAAAACTGTTTTTT.

This sequence joins TRBV7-2 and TRBJ2-7; a weak D match, TRBD1 (6 bases). Trimming took 5 bases from V and 0 from J, leaving 14 bases between them. CDR1 and CDR2 (germline): SGHTA, FQGNSA. This CDR3 spans 15 amino acids. Here the CDR3 reads CASSQGTASSYEQYF. CDR3 in DNA: TGTGCCAGCAGCCAGGGGACCGCTAGCTCCTACGAGCAGTACTTC.

The chain uses TRBV10-3 and TRBJ2-1; no firm D call. There are 12 residues in the CDR3. V gave up 4 bases and J gave up 10 bases, with 11 bases separating them. Germline CDR1 ENHRY, CDR2 SYGVKD. The CDR3, as DNA: TGTGCCATCAGTGGACTGTCCGAGGAGCAGTTCTTC. Residues: CAISGLSEEQFF.

Note on this clonotype: Just one base apart from a much larger clone, this may be a read error. The chain joins TRBV12-3 or TRBV12-4 to TRBJ2-3; TRBD2 might be the D (6 bases). The CDR3 is 17 amino acids. CDR3 sequence: CASSKSGLVVVPDAQYF. CDR3 DNA: TGTGCCAGCAGCAAGAGCGGGCTAGTTGTAGTCCCAGATGCGCAGTATTTT.

V is TRBV7-2 and J is TRBJ1-3; 9 bases are shared with TRBD1. V lost 3 bases, J lost 0 bases, and 6 bases stayed unmatched. CDR1 SGHTA and CDR2 FQGNSA come from the germline V gene. The CDR3 has 17 amino acids. CDR3 nucleotide sequence: TGTGCCAGCAGCTTCACAGGGGGCGCGAGCTCTGGAAACACCATATATTTT. The encoded protein is CASSFTGGASSGNTIYF.

V and J are TRBV3-1 and TRBJ1-2; 10 bases agree with TRBD1. Per the germline V gene, CDR1 is LGHDT and CDR2 is YNNKEL (reference sequence). The CDR3 is made up of 17 amino acids. J gave up 8 bases and V 4 bases, and 16 bases lay outside the gene matches. Written as DNA, the CDR3 is TGTGCCAGCAGCCGCGATAAGGGACAGGGGCTTTCCAGCGGCTACACCTTC. Its translation: CASSRDKGQGLSSGYTF.